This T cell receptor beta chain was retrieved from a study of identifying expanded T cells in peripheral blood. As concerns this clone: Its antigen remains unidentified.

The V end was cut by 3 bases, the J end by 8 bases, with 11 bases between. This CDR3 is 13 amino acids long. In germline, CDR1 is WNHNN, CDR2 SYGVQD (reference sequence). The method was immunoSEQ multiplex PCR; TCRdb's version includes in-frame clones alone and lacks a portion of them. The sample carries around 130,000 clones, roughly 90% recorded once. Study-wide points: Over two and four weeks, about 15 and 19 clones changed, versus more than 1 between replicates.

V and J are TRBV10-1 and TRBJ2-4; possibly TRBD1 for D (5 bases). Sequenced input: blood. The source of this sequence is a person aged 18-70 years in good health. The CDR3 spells CASSEGAQDIQYF. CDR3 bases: TGCGCCAGCAGTGAAGGGGCGCAGGACATTCAGTACTTC.